The sequence of this TCR beta chain was determined in a study of T cells and copy number aberrations in small-cell lung cancer. Data came from immunoSEQ multiplex PCR; TCRdb stores just in-frame clones and leaves some out. Counted here are 3,000 to 4,000 clones, 90% occurring once; the ten biggest clones make up around 4.3%. Donors had limited-stage small-cell lung cancer, resected between about 2008 and 2020. Donors were all either smokers or heavy second-hand smokers. Adjacent normal lung was taken at least 2 cm from tumor. Details on this clone: The antigen is unknown.

The study's findings and limits: Versus adjacent lung, tumor T-cell richness and clonality were lower; density nonsignificantly.

The V and J ends lost 5 bases and 4 bases, in that order; junction bases with no gene match: 4. Germline assignment: CDR1 MNHEY and CDR2 SVGAGI. This CDR3 is 14 amino acids long. This sequence was found in a man aged 50 to 59 with small cell lung cancer. The chain joins TRBV6-5 to TRBJ1-1; 10 bases line up with TRBD1. Sequenced input: normal tissue next to the tumor. The chain's CDR3 is CASSAWTGGTEAFF. The CDR3 region has the DNA TGTGCCAGCAGTGCCTGGACAGGGGGCACTGAAGCTTTCTTT.